A selection of T cell receptor beta chains follows, all from one sample in a study of cytomegalovirus exposure and HLA in healthy donors. Some clones are missing from TCRdb's copy, which holds only in-frame ones; the method was immunoSEQ multiplex PCR. The data contain roughly 140,000 clones, roughly nine tenths of them singletons. Sequenced sample: PBMCs. The receptor set was obtained from a woman aged 18-29 years in good health and CMV-seropositive. The CDR3 runs from the conserved cysteine through the conserved F or W. The D gene is left open where the match is weak. Clone size is stated in some rows and not others, as once, few, many or a class when expanded.

NA	TRBV30	TRBJ2-2	NA	TGTGCCTGGAAGGAGGGAGGGGGTTATAGGGGCACCGGGGAGCTGTTTTTT	CAWKEGGGYRGTGELFF
NA	TRBV27	TRBJ2-7	TRBD2	TGTGCCAGCAGTTTAATTGGGGGGAGGGCCCACGAGCAGTACTTC	CASSLIGGRAHEQYF
once	TRBV25-1	TRBJ2-7	TRBD2	TGTGCCAGCAGTGAATTGGGGGGGTGGGAGCAGTACTTC	CASSELGGWEQYF
NA	TRBV7-9	TRBJ2-3	NA	TGTGCCAGCAGCTTTGGCGGGGTTGATACGCAGTATTTT	CASSFGGVDTQYF
NA	TRBV7-3	TRBJ2-3	TRBD2	TGTGCCAGCAGCCAGAGCGGGAGGTCGACAGATACGCAGTATTTT	CASSQSGRSTDTQYF
NA	TRBV12-5	TRBJ2-7	NA	TGTGCTAGTGGACGTGACACATACGAGCAGTACTTC	CASGRDTYEQYF
NA	TRBV2	TRBJ2-5	TRBD2	TGTGCCAGCAGTGAGGCGGGAGGGCCGTCAGAGACCCAGTACTTC	CASSEAGGPSETQYF
NA	TRBV5-4	TRBJ2-5	TRBD2	TGTGCCAGCAACAAAGCGGGAGTTCCGGAAGAGACCCAGTACTTC	CASNKAGVPEETQYF
NA	TRBV5-4	TRBJ2-1	NA	TGTGCCAGCAGCGCTGATTTAGCGGAACATAACAATGAGCAGTTCTTC	CASSADLAEHNNEQFF
NA	TRBV15	TRBJ2-7	NA	TGTGCCACCAGCAGAAAAGACAGGCTCTCCTACGAGCAGTACTTC	CATSRKDRLSYEQYF
once	TRBV27	TRBJ2-1	NA	TGTGCCAGCAGTTCTCAGGGGACGGATGAGCAGTTCTTC	CASSSQGTDEQFF
NA	TRBV11-2	TRBJ2-1	NA	TGTGCCAGCAGCTTACGCGGGTTAAGAGGAAATGAGCAGTTCTTC	CASSLRGLRGNEQFF
NA	TRBV30	TRBJ1-1	TRBD1	TGTGCCTGGAGTGGACAGGGTACGAACACTGAAGCTTTCTTT	CAWSGQGTNTEAFF
few	TRBV7-3	TRBJ2-5	TRBD2	TGTGCCAGCAGCTTACTAGCGGGGGCCGACGGGACCCAGTACTTC	CASSLLAGADGTQYF
NA	TRBV7-3	TRBJ2-1	TRBD1	TGTGCCAGCAGTTCCGGACAGGTTAGGAATGAGCAGTTCTTC	CASSSGQVRNEQFF
NA	TRBV11-3	TRBJ2-5	TRBD1	TGTGCCAGCAGCTTAGGAGCGACAGGGTTGGAGACCCAGTACTTC	CASSLGATGLETQYF
NA	TRBV4-3	TRBJ1-1	NA	TGCGCCAGCAGCCAGGATCAGGGTAACACTGAAGCTTTCTTT	CASSQDQGNTEAFF
NA	TRBV4-1	TRBJ2-7	NA	TGCGCCAGCAGCCAAGGGACAGGGTTAGCGGGCCACGAGCAGTACTTC	CASSQGTGLAGHEQYF
NA	TRBV7-9	TRBJ2-3	NA	TGTGCCAGCAGCTTATCCGACTGGGATACGCAGTATTTT	CASSLSDWDTQYF
NA	TRBV4-3	TRBJ2-7	NA	TGCGCCAGCAGCCAAGTTGCCTGGGCCGAGCAGTACTTC	CASSQVAWAEQYF
NA	TRBV4-1	TRBJ2-1	TRBD2	TGCGCCAGCAGCCAAGATACTAGCGGGGGAAGCTCCTACAATGAGCAGTTCTTC	CASSQDTSGGSSYNEQFF
NA	TRBV7-2	TRBJ1-2	NA	TGTGCCAGCAGCCCGCCGGATCAGGGGTCGGTTGGCTACACCTTC	CASSPPDQGSVGYTF
NA	TRBV6-5	TRBJ1-1	NA	TGTGCCAGCACCCTAGACAGTATGAACACTGAAGCTTTCTTT	CASTLDSMNTEAFF
NA	TRBV5-8	TRBJ2-2	NA	TGTGCCAGCAGCAAGAGGAGGATACAGGGCGGGGAGCTGTTTTTT	CASSKRRIQGGELFF
NA	TRBV13	TRBJ2-2	TRBD2	TGTGCCAGCAGCAATCTAGCGGGAGGGTATACCGGGGAGCTGTTTTTT	CASSNLAGGYTGELFF
NA	TRBV5-1	TRBJ2-5	NA	TGCGCCAGCAGCTTGAAGTCAGGTCAAGAGACCCAGTACTTC	CASSLKSGQETQYF
NA	TRBV30	TRBJ1-1	NA	TGTGCCTGGACACCAGATTTGAACACTGAAGCTTTCTTT	CAWTPDLNTEAFF
NA	TRBV6-1	TRBJ2-3	TRBD2	TGTGCCAGCAGGAGATGGACTAGCGCGGATACGCAGTATTTT	CASRRWTSADTQYF
NA	TRBV15	TRBJ2-7	NA	TGTGCCACCAGCAGAGTCCCCAGGGGGGACTACGAGCAGTACTTC	CATSRVPRGDYEQYF
NA	TRBV25-1	TRBJ1-2	NA	TGTGCCAGCAGTCTTTCTACAGACTATGGCTACACCTTC	CASSLSTDYGYTF
NA	TRBV9	TRBJ2-7	NA	TGTGCCAGCAGCGTAGCAGACTCCTACGAGCAGTACTTC	CASSVADSYEQYF
NA	TRBV29-1	TRBJ2-2	NA	TGCAGCGTTGAGGGGCGGAACACCGGGGAGCTGTTTTTT	CSVEGRNTGELFF
NA	TRBV30	TRBJ2-7	TRBD2	TGTGCCTGGAGGGGGGGGATGGGATCCTACGAGCAGTACTTC	CAWRGGMGSYEQYF
NA	TRBV10-3	TRBJ2-3	TRBD2	TGTGCCATCAGTCGGGGTCGGGAGGTGGTAGATACGCAGTATTTT	CAISRGREVVDTQYF
NA	TRBV27	TRBJ2-7	NA	TGTGCCAGCAGTTTGGGGGCCACAACCTACGAGCAGTACTTC	CASSLGATTYEQYF
NA	TRBV5-4	TRBJ2-5	NA	TGTGCCAGCAGTCATGACGAGGTCCGGGCCCAGTACTTC	CASSHDEVRAQYF
NA	TRBV6-6	TRBJ2-2	NA	TGTGCCAGCAGTGAGGCCGGGACAAAAATCGGGGAGCTGTTTTTT	CASSEAGTKIGELFF
NA	TRBV6-1	TRBJ2-7	NA	TGTGCCAGCAGTCCTAGTCCCTACGAGCAGTACTTC	CASSPSPYEQYF
NA	TRBV5-1	TRBJ2-3	TRBD2	TGCGCCAGCAGCTTGGCACTAGCGGGGGCTAGCACAGATACGCAGTATTTT	CASSLALAGASTDTQYF
NA	TRBV7-8	TRBJ2-7	TRBD1	TGTGCCAGCAGCCCGGACAGGTGGGGCTACGAGCAGTACTTC	CASSPDRWGYEQYF
medium-sized	TRBV6-1	TRBJ2-7	TRBD1	TGTGCCAGCAGTGAAGAGGACAGGGCAGGAATGTACGAGCAGTACTTC	CASSEEDRAGMYEQYF
NA	TRBV2	TRBJ2-1	TRBD2	TGTGCCAGCAGTGAGGGGACTAGCGGGAGTAAGTACTACAATGAGCAGTTCTTC	CASSEGTSGSKYYNEQFF
NA	TRBV5-1	TRBJ2-1	NA	TGCGCCAGCAGCCCCGGAGGGACCACAGATGAGCAGTTCTTC	CASSPGGTTDEQFF
NA	TRBV30	TRBJ1-2	TRBD1	TGTGCCTGGAGTTACGACAGGGGAGTCGGCGGCTACACCTTC	CAWSYDRGVGGYTF
NA	TRBV11-3	TRBJ2-3	TRBD2	TGTGCCAGCGAAACGGGAGGGTCGAGTTCCACAGATACGCAGTATTTT	CASETGGSSSTDTQYF
NA	TRBV2	TRBJ1-1	NA	TGTGCCAGCAGAGGATTCGACGGGAAGACTGAAGCTTTCTTT	CASRGFDGKTEAFF
NA	TRBV28	TRBJ2-4	TRBD1	TGTGCCAGCAGGAAGACAGGGGGCCCCGGGAGGCACAAAAACATTCAGTACTTC	CASRKTGGPGRHKNIQYF
NA	TRBV28	TRBJ2-3	TRBD2	TGTGCCAGCAGGTCACTAGCGGGAGTCTTGCCAGATACGCAGTATTTT	CASRSLAGVLPDTQYF
NA	TRBV9	TRBJ1-5	NA	TGTGCCAGCAGCGTAGAGGAGGCGAATCAGCCCCAGCATTTT	CASSVEEANQPQHF
NA	TRBV7-2	TRBJ1-4	NA	TGTGCCAGCAGCTTATTTCAGGGCGAAAAACTGTTTTTT	CASSLFQGEKLFF
NA	TRBV6-6	TRBJ2-2	NA	TGTGCCAGCAGTTACTTGGAGTACGGCGGGGAGCTGTTTTTT	CASSYLEYGGELFF
NA	TRBV7-6	TRBJ2-7	TRBD1	TGTGCCAGCAGCTTTGAGGGGGCCGACGAGCAGTACTTC	CASSFEGADEQYF
NA	TRBV5-6	TRBJ2-7	TRBD1	TGTGCCAGCAGCTTAGAGGGGGCCCATCGCGAGCAGTACTTC	CASSLEGAHREQYF